This T cell receptor beta chain is drawn from a study of T cell repertoires in cytomegalovirus infection. Study background: A matching HLA type, together with CMV infection, was signaled by public TCR beta signatures. Study results and caveats: The cumulative frequency of public TCR beta families identified carriers of CMV plus the relevant HLA. HLA-C-restricted CMV-specific TCR beta clonotypes prevailed in the ex vivo response.

CDR1 SGHTA and CDR2 FQGNSA come from the germline V gene. V was shortened by 1 base and J by 5 bases, with 8 bases between the two germline ends. The CDR3 runs to 13 residues. This clonotype was seen many times. What it recognizes is unknown. TCRdb used MiXCR to reprocess the reads, holding one entry per CDR3 protein. The repertoire holds 250,000 to 350,000 distinct CDR3 sequences, with roughly a quarter as singletons. This TCR came from a human donor in good health (CMV status not recorded). Some clones in this sample may be carry-over from other donors' samples. The sample comprised PBMCs. The V call is TRBV7-2, the J call TRBJ1-1, with a tentative D call TRBD1 (5 bases). The CDR3 reads CASSLGGSTEAFF. The CDR3 DNA is TGTGCCAGCAGCTTAGGGGGCTCTACTGAAGCTTTCTTT.